The rows below give T cell receptor beta chains drawn from one sample of a study of Ad26.COV2.S vaccination and SARS-CoV-2 variants. Sequenced by immunoSEQ multiplex PCR; TCRdb stores in-frame clones only, minus some. The sample carries 440,000 or so clones, roughly nine tenths recorded once. Specimen: peripheral blood, collected in a trial of Ad26.COV2.S vaccine versus placebo. The receptors originated from a person between 18 and 60 years old who received the Ad26.COV2.S COVID-19 vaccine or a placebo. CDR3s include the opening cysteine and the closing phenylalanine or tryptophan. The order of the fields is V gene, clone size, J gene, D gene, CDR3 protein, CDR3 DNA. D genes are given only for firm matches. Part of the rows lack a size; the others show once, few, many or a class for expanded clones.

V: TRBV27
size: NA
J: TRBJ2-5
D: TRBD1
CDR3: CASWPDRDRGTETQYF
DNA: TGTGCCAGCTGGCCGGACCGGGACAGGGGCACAGAGACCCAGTACTTC

V: TRBV29-1
size: NA
J: TRBJ1-2
D: NA
CDR3: CSVDLGRANYGYTF
DNA: TGCAGCGTTGATCTCGGCAGAGCTAACTATGGCTACACCTTC

V: TRBV4-3
size: NA
J: TRBJ2-7
D: NA
CDR3: CASSQNGLTFDEQYF
DNA: TGCGCCAGCAGCCAAAATGGGCTGACGTTCGACGAGCAGTACTTC

V: TRBV28
size: NA
J: TRBJ2-7
D: TRBD1
CDR3: CASSFQDRPYEQYF
DNA: TGTGCCAGCAGTTTCCAGGACAGGCCCTACGAGCAGTACTTC

V: TRBV14
size: NA
J: TRBJ1-2
D: NA
CDR3: CASSQGFLGLHTF
DNA: TGTGCCAGCAGCCAAGGCTTTTTGGGCCTCCACACCTTC

V: TRBV30
size: NA
J: TRBJ1-2
D: NA
CDR3: CAWGIRGGYTF
DNA: TGTGCCTGGGGGATCAGGGGTGGCTACACCTTC

V: TRBV29-1
size: NA
J: TRBJ1-1
D: NA
CDR3: CSVGPEVTEAFF
DNA: TGCAGCGTAGGTCCTGAGGTCACTGAAGCTTTCTTT

V: TRBV5-1
size: NA
J: TRBJ2-2
D: NA
CDR3: CATTDGIKGGELFF
DNA: TGCGCCACCACGGACGGAATCAAAGGGGGGGAGCTGTTTTTT

V: TRBV7-9
size: once
J: TRBJ2-3
D: TRBD2
CDR3: CASSRLAGGPPSTDTQYF
DNA: TGTGCCAGCAGCAGACTAGCGGGGGGCCCGCCTAGCACAGATACGCAGTATTTT

V: TRBV30
size: NA
J: TRBJ2-3
D: NA
CDR3: CAWSLGDRIVTDTQYF
DNA: TGTGCCTGGAGTTTGGGGGATAGGATCGTCACAGATACGCAGTATTTT

V: TRBV7-2
size: NA
J: TRBJ2-1
D: TRBD2
CDR3: CASSKLAGGPRFF
DNA: TGTGCCAGCAGCAAACTAGCGGGGGGGCCGCGATTCTTC

V: TRBV27
size: NA
J: TRBJ1-2
D: NA
CDR3: CASSLGGDYGYTF
DNA: TGTGCCAGCAGTTTGGGGGGCGACTATGGCTACACCTTC

V: TRBV6-5
size: NA
J: TRBJ1-2
D: NA
CDR3: CASSSYPLTEYGYTF
DNA: TGTGCCAGCAGTTCGTACCCCCTGACGGAATATGGCTACACCTTC

V: TRBV7-8
size: NA
J: TRBJ2-3
D: NA
CDR3: CASSLDTEYTQYF
DNA: TGTGCCAGCAGCTTGGACACCGAGTATACGCAGTATTTT

V: TRBV5-1
size: NA
J: TRBJ2-5
D: NA
CDR3: CASSLVSGGETQYF
DNA: TGCGCCAGCAGCTTGGTGTCAGGGGGGGAGACCCAGTACTTC

V: TRBV6-1
size: once
J: TRBJ1-3
D: NA
CDR3: CASSEHDSSGNTIYF
DNA: TGTGCCAGCAGTGAACATGACAGCTCTGGAAACACCATATATTTT

V: TRBV15
size: NA
J: TRBJ1-2
D: NA
CDR3: CATSSAGTATNYGYTF
DNA: TGTGCCACCAGCAGCGCAGGTACAGCCACTAACTATGGCTACACCTTC

V: TRBV27
size: NA
J: TRBJ2-1
D: TRBD2
CDR3: CASKPLPAGGNNNEQFF
DNA: TGTGCCAGCAAACCCCTACCAGCGGGAGGGAACAACAATGAGCAGTTCTTC

V: TRBV30
size: once
J: TRBJ1-1
D: NA
CDR3: CAWSSPWGALNTEAFF
DNA: TGTGCCTGGAGTAGTCCGTGGGGGGCCCTGAACACTGAAGCTTTCTTT

V: TRBV6-1
size: once
J: TRBJ1-5
D: NA
CDR3: CASREGQPQHF
DNA: TGTGCCAGCAGGGAAGGGCAGCCCCAGCATTTT

V: TRBV5-1
size: NA
J: TRBJ1-1
D: TRBD1
CDR3: CASSIPQGANTEAFF
DNA: TGCGCCAGCAGCATACCACAGGGGGCGAACACTGAAGCTTTCTTT

V: TRBV10-2
size: NA
J: TRBJ2-2
D: NA
CDR3: CASSESGTGELFF
DNA: TGCGCCAGCAGTGAGTCTGGGACCGGGGAGCTGTTTTTT

V: TRBV7-9
size: NA
J: TRBJ1-3
D: NA
CDR3: CAGGIGAGDFSGNTIYF
DNA: TGTGCCGGGGGAATAGGGGCAGGCGACTTCTCTGGAAACACCATATATTTT

V: TRBV10-1
size: NA
J: TRBJ2-7
D: TRBD1
CDR3: CASSEAQGQAYEQYF
DNA: TGCGCCAGCAGTGAGGCCCAGGGACAGGCCTACGAGCAGTACTTC

V: TRBV24-1
size: once
J: TRBJ1-2
D: NA
CDR3: CATSDFGAGYTF
DNA: TGTGCCACCAGTGATTTTGGGGCCGGCTACACCTTC

V: TRBV28
size: NA
J: TRBJ2-7
D: NA
CDR3: CATRTVYTYEQYF
DNA: TGTGCCACCAGGACAGTCTATACCTACGAGCAGTACTTC

V: TRBV7-9
size: NA
J: TRBJ1-4
D: NA
CDR3: CASSPPWPDNEKLFF
DNA: TGTGCCAGCAGCCCTCCTTGGCCGGATAATGAAAAACTGTTTTTT

V: TRBV7-2
size: NA
J: TRBJ1-5
D: TRBD1
CDR3: CASSYNQGDQPQHF
DNA: TGTGCCAGCAGCTACAACCAGGGGGACCAGCCCCAGCATTTT

V: TRBV6-5
size: NA
J: TRBJ2-6
D: NA
CDR3: CASSSGGTGANVLTF
DNA: TGTGCCAGCAGTTCAGGGGGGACTGGGGCCAACGTCCTGACTTTC

V: TRBV12-3/TRBV12-4
size: NA
J: TRBJ2-4
D: NA
CDR3: CASSPQQGNIQYF
DNA: TGTGCCAGCAGTCCCCAACAGGGTAACATTCAGTACTTC

V: TRBV28
size: NA
J: TRBJ2-5
D: TRBD2
CDR3: CASSLSRAGGQETQYF
DNA: TGTGCCAGCAGTTTGAGTCGGGCGGGAGGCCAAGAGACCCAGTACTTC